This TCR beta chain originates from a study of shared clonotypes between healthy human individuals. Study as a whole: In total, the donors were a couple of women and three men aged 18 to 49. Per-donor plates numbered three CD4 naive, three CD4 memory, two CD8 naive and one CD8 memory. General study results and limits: Naive subsets, compared against memory subsets, generally had larger estimated richness values.

A note on this clone: Its antigen remains unknown.

TCRdb's copy holds only in-frame clones and misses some; the assay was immunoSEQ multiplex PCR. The sample lists roughly 760,000 clones; 74% were seen once. The V gene's germline CDR1 is SSHAT and CDR2 FNYEAQ (reference sequence). V shed 5 bases, J shed 8 bases, and the junction held 8 bases outside the gene matches. The CDR3 sequence is 16 residues long. Every contributor of samples was a Caucasian grown-up residing in Nashville, Tennessee. The clonotype comes from a woman younger than 45 in good health. J is TRBJ2-1 and V is TRBV7-7, with 14 nucleotides matching TRBD2. Sequences were obtained from memory CD4+ T cells sorted from blood. The subset: CD45RA-negative fraction. The CDR3 DNA reads TGTGCCAGCAGCAACCGACTAGCGGGAGGGCCCGATGAGCAGTTCTTC. Amino acid sequence: CASSNRLAGGPDEQFF. Full variable domain (remainder filled in from reference TRBV7-7 and TRBJ2-1): GAGVSQSPRYKVTKRGQDVTLRCDPISSHATLYWYQQALGQGPEFLTYFNYEAQPDKSGLPSDRFSAERPEGSISTLTIQRTEQRDSAMYRCASSNRLAGGPDEQFFGPGTRLTVL.